This T cell receptor (beta chain) comes out of a study of shared clonotypes between healthy human individuals. Study at large: CD4 naive and CD4 memory each took three plates per donor, while CD8 naive took two and CD8 memory one. Whole-study results and caveats: Unshared clonotypes carried lower generation probabilities than those common to all four donors.

Investigators divided CD4+ cells into CD45RA+ naive and CD45RA-negative memory subsets. Tens of thousands of T cell genomes (approximately 0.2 ug DNA) went into each sorted-subset replicate. TCRdb's copy holds only in-frame clones and misses some; the assay was immunoSEQ multiplex PCR. Seen here are roughly 1.5 million clones, approximately 98% observed once, and the top ten hold roughly 0.42%. The CDR3 sequence is 12 residues long. CDR1 and CDR2 (germline): SGHRS, YFSETQ. Trimming took off 0 bases at V and 3 bases at J, with 3 bases between the two ends. With respect to this clone: Its antigen remains unknown.

Sequencing was carried out using naive CD4+ T cells sorted from blood. Noted subset: CD45RA+ positively selected. V and J are TRBV5-1 and TRBJ1-2; D is undetermined. This receptor was obtained from a young man in good health. CDR3 region: CASSLADYGYTF. In DNA form, the CDR3 reads TGCGCCAGCAGCTTGGCCGACTATGGCTACACCTTC.